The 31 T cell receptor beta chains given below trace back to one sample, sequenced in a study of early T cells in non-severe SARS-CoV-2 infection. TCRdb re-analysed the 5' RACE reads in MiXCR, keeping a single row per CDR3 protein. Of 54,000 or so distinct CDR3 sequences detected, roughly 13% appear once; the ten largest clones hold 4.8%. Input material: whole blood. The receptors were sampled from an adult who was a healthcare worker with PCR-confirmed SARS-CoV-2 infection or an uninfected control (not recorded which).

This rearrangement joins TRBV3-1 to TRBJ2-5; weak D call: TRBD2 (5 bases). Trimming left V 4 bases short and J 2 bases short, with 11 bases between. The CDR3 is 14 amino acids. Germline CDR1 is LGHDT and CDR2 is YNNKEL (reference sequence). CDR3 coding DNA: TGTGCCAGCAGCCCCCCAGGACTTCAAGAGACCCAGTACTTC. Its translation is CASSPPGLQETQYF.

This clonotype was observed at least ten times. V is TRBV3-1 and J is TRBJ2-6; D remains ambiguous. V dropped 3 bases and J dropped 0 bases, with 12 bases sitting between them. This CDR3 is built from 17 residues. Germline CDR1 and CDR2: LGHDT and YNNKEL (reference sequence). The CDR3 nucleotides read TGTGCCAGCAGCCACTGGCAAACCAACTCTGGGGCCAACGTCCTGACTTTC. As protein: CASSHWQTNSGANVLTF.

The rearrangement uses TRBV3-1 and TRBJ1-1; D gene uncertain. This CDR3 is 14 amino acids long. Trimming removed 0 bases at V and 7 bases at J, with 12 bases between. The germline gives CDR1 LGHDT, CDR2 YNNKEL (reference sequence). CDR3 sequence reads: CASSQDQSGREAFF. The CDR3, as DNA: TGTGCCAGCAGCCAAGATCAGTCAGGACGTGAAGCTTTCTTT.

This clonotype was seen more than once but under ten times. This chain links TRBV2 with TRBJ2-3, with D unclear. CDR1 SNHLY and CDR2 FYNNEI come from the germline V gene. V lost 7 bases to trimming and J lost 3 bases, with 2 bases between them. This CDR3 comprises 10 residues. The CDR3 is CASNTDTQYF. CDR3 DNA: TGTGCCAGCAATACAGATACGCAGTATTTT.

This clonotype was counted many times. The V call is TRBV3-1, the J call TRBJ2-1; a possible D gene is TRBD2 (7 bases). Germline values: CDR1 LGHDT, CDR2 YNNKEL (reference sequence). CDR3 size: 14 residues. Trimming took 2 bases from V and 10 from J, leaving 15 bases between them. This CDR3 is CASSQSYREGEQFF. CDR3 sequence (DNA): TGTGCCAGCAGCCAATCCTACAGGGAGGGGGAGCAGTTCTTC.

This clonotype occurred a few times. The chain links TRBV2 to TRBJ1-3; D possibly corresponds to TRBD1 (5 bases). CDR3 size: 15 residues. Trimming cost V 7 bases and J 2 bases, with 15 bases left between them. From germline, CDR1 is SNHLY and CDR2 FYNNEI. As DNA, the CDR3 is TGTGCCAGCAATCTCGACAGTGCGACTGGAAACACCATATATTTT. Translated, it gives CASNLDSATGNTIYF.

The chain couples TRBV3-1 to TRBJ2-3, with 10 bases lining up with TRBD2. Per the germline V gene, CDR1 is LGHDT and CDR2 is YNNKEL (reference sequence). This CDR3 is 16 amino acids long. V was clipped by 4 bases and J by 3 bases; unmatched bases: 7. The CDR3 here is CASSRNSGRRTDTQYF. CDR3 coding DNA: TGTGCCAGCAGCCGAAATAGCGGGAGGCGGACAGATACGCAGTATTTT.

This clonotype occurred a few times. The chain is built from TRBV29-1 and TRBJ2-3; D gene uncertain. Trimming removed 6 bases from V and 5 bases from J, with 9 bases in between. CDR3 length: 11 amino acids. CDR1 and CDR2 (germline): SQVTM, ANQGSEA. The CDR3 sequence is CSVNKGDTQYF. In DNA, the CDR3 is TGCAGCGTAAACAAGGGAGATACGCAGTATTTT.

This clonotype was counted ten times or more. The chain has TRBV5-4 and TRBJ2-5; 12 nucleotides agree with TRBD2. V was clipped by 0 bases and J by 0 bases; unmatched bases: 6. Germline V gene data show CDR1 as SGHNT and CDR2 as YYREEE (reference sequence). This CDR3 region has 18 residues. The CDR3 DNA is TGTGCCAGCAGCTTGGCAACTAGCGGGGGGTTTTACCAAGAGACCCAGTACTTC. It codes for CASSLATSGGFYQETQYF.

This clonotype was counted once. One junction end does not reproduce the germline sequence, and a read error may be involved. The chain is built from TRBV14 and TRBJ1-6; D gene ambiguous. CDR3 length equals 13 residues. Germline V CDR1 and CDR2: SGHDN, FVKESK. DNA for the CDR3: TGTGCCAGCAGCCAAGCTTATAAGTCACCCCTCCACTTT. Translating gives CASSQAYKSPLHF.

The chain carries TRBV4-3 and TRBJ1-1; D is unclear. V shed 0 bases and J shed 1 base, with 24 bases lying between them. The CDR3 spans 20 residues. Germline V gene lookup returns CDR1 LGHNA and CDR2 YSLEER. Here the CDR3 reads CASSQDPSRRVDKGNTEAFF. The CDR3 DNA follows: TGCGCCAGCAGCCAAGATCCAAGTAGGAGGGTCGATAAAGGGAACACTGAAGCTTTCTTT.

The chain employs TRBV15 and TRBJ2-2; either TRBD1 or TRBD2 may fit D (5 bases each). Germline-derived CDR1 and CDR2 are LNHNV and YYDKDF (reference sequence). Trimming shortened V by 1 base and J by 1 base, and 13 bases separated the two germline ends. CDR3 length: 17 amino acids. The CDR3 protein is CATSRVSGTVNTGELFF. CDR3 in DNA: TGTGCCACCAGCAGAGTGTCCGGGACGGTGAACACCGGGGAGCTGTTTTTT.

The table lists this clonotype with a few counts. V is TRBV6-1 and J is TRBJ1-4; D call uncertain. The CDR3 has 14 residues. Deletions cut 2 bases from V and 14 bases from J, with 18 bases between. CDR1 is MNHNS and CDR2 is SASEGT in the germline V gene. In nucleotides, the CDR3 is TGTGCCAGCAGTGAATTTCCCGAATTGACCCGGCTGTTTTTT. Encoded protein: CASSEFPELTRLFF.

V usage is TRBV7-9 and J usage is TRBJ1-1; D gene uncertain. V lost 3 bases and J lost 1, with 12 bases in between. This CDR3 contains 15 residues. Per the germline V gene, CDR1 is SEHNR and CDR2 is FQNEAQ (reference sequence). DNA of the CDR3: TGTGCCAGCAGCTTTATAAGTTTGCAGAACACTGAAGCTTTCTTT. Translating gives CASSFISLQNTEAFF.

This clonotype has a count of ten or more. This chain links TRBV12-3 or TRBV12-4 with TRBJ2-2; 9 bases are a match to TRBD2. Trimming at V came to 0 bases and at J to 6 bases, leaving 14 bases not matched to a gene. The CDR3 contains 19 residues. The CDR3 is CASSLAHSLGLAGAGELFF. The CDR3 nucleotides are TGTGCCAGCAGTTTAGCCCATTCTTTGGGACTAGCCGGCGCCGGGGAGCTGTTTTTT.

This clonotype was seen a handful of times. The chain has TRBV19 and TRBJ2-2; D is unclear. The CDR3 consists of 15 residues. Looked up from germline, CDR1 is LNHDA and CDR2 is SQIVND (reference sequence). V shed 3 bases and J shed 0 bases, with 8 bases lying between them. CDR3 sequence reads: CASSMYKANTGELFF. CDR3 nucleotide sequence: TGTGCCAGTAGTATGTACAAGGCGAACACCGGGGAGCTGTTTTTT.

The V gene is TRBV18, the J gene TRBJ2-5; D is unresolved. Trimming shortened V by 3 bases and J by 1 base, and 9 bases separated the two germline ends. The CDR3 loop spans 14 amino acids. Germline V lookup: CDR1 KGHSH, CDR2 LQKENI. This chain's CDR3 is CASSPTSTQETQYF. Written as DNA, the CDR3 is TGTGCCAGCTCACCGACGTCGACCCAAGAGACCCAGTACTTC.

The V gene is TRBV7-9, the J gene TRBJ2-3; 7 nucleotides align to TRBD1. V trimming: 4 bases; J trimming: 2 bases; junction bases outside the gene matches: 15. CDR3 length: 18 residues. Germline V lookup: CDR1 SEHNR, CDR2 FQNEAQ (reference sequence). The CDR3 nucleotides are TGTGCCAGCAGCTATGGGTCCGGGACAGTCGCTCTCACAGATACGCAGTATTTT. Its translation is CASSYGSGTVALTDTQYF.

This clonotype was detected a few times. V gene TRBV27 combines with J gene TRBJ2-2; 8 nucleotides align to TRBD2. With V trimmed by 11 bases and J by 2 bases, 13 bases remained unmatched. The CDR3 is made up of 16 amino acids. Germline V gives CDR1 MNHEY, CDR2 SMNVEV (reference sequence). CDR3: CAAGRISGTNTGELFF. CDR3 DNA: TGTGCCGCCGGGAGAATTAGCGGGACCAACACCGGGGAGCTGTTTTTT.

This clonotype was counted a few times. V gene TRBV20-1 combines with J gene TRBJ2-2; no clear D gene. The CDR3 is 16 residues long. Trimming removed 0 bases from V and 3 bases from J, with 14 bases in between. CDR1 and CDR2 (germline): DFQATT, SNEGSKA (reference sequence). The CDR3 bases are TGCAGTGCTAGAGATACGGTAAAGGGTGACACCGGGGAGCTGTTTTTT. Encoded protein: CSARDTVKGDTGELFF.

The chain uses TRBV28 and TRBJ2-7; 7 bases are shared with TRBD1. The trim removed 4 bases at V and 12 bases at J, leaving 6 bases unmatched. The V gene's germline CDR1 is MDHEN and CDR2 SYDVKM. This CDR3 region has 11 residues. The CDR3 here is CASSSPGGTYF. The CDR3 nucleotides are TGTGCCAGCAGTTCCCCAGGGGGAACGTACTTC. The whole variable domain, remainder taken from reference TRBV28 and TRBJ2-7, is DVKVTQSSRYLVKRTGEKVFLECVQDMDHENMFWYRQDPGLGLRLIYFSYDVKMKEKGDIPEGYSVSREKKERFSLILESASTNQTSMYLCASSSPGGTYFGPGTRLTVT.

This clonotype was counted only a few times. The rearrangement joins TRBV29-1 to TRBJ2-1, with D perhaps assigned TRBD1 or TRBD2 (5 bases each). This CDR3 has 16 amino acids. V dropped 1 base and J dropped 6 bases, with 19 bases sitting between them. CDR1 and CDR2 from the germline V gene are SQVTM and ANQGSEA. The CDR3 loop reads CSVEGPGTQFSNEQFF. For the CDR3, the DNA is TGCAGCGTTGAAGGCCCCGGGACCCAATTTTCCAATGAGCAGTTCTTC.

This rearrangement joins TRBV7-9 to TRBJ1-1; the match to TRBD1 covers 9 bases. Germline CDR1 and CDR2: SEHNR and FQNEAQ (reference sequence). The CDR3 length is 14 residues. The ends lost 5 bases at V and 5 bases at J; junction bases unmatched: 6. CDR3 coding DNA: TGTGCCAGCAGCCCATACAGGGGGCCAACTGAAGCTTTCTTT. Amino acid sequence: CASSPYRGPTEAFF.

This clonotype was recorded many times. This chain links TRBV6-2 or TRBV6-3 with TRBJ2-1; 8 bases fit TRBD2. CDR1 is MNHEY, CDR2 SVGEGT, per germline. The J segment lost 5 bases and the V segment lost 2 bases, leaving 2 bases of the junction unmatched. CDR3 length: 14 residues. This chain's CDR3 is CASSYPGGNNEQFF. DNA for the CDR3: TGTGCCAGCAGTTACCCGGGGGGGAACAATGAGCAGTTCTTC.

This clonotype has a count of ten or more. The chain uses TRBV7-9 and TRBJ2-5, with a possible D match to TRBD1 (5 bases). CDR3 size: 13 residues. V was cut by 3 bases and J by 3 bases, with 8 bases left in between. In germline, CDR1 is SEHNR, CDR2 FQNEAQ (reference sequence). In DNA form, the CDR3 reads TGTGCCAGCAGCTTCGACAGTAAAGAGACCCAGTACTTC. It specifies CASSFDSKETQYF.

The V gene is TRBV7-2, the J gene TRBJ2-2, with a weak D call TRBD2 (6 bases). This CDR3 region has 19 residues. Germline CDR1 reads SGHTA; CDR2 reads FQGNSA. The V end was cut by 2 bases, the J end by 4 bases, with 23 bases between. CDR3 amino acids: CASSLMSPWRVSGTGELFF. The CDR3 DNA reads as TGTGCCAGCAGCTTAATGAGCCCTTGGAGGGTCTCGGGCACCGGGGAGCTGTTTTTT.

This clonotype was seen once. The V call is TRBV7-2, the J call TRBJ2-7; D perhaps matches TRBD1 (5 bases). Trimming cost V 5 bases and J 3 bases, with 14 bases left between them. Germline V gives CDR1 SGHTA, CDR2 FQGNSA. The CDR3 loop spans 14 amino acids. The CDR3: CASSRDRRNYEQYF. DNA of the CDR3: TGTGCCAGCAGCCGAGACAGACGAAACTACGAGCAGTACTTC.

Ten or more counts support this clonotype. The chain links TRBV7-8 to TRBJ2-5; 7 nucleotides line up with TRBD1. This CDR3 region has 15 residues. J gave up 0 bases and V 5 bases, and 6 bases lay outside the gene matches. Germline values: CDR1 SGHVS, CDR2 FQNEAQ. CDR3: CASSPRTGHQETQYF. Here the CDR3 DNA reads TGTGCCAGCAGCCCGCGGACAGGACACCAAGAGACCCAGTACTTC.

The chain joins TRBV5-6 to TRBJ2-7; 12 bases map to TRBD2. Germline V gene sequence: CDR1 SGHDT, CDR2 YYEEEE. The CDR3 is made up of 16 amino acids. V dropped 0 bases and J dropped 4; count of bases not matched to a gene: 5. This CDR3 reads CASSLAGTSGLYEQYF. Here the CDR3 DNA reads TGTGCCAGCAGCTTGGCCGGGACTAGCGGGCTTTACGAGCAGTACTTC. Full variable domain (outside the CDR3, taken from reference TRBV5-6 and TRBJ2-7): DAGVTQSPTHLIKTRGQQVTLRCSPKSGHDTVSWYQQALGQGPQFIFQYYEEEERQRGNFPDRFSGHQFPNYSSELNVNALLLGDSALYLCASSLAGTSGLYEQYFGPGTRLTVT.

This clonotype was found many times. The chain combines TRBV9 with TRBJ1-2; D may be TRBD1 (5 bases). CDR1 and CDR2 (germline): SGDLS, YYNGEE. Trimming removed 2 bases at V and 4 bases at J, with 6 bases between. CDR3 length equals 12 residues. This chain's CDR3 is CASSVQGYGYTF. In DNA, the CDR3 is TGTGCCAGCAGCGTTCAGGGCTATGGCTACACCTTC. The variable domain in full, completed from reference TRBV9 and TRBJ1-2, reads DSGVTQTPKHLITATGQRVTLRCSPRSGDLSVYWYQQSLDQGLQFLIQYYNGEERAKGNILERFSAQQFPDLHSELNLSSLELGDSALYFCASSVQGYGYTFGSGTRLTVV.

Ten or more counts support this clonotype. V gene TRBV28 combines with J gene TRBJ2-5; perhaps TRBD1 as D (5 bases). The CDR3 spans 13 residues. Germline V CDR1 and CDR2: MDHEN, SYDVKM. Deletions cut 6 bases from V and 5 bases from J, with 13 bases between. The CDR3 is CASRKPGSETQYF. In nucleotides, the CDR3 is TGTGCCAGCAGAAAACCAGGGTCCGAGACCCAGTACTTC.